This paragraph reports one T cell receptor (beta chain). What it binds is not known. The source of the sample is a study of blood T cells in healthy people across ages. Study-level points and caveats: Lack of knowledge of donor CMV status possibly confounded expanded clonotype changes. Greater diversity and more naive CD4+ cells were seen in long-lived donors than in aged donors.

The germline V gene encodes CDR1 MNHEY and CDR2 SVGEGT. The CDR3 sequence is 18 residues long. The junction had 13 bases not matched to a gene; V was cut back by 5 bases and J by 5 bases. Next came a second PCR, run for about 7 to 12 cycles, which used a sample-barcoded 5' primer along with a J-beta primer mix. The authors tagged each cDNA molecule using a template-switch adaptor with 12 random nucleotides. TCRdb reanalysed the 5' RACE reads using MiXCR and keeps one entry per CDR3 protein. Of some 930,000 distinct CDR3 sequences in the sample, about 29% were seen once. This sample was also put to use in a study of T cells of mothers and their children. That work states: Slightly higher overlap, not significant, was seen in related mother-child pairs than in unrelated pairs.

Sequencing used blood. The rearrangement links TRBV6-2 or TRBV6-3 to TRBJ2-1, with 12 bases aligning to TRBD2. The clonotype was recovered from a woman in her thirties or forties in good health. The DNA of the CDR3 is TGTGCCAGCAGTCAGCCCCCTGCTAGCGGGGGGGCCCACAATGAGCAGTTCTTC. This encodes CASSQPPASGGAHNEQFF.